The 2 T cell receptor beta chains listed next were all sequenced from one sample in a study of cytomegalovirus exposure and HLA in healthy donors. Measured with immunoSEQ multiplex PCR; TCRdb has only the in-frame clones, and not every one. In the table there are 150,000 or so clones, about 88% of which are singletons. The specimen was PBMCs. The source of these receptors is a woman younger than 30 in good health and CMV-seropositive.

The V gene is TRBV11-3, the J gene TRBJ2-7; D uncertain. CDR1 and CDR2 (germline): SGHNT, YENEEA. Trimming left V 4 bases short and J 3 bases short, with 13 bases between. The CDR3 contains 14 residues. This CDR3 reads CASSYQTTYYEQYF. The CDR3, as DNA: TGTGCCAGCAGCTACCAGACAACCTACTACGAGCAGTACTTC.

This sequence joins TRBV6-5 and TRBJ2-7, with TRBD2 matching over 11 bases. V gave up 0 bases and J gave up 4 bases; unmatched junction bases: 2. From germline, CDR1 is MNHEY and CDR2 SVGAGI. The CDR3 extends over 15 amino acids. CDR3 coding DNA: TGTGCCAGCAGTTACTCGGCTAGCGGGAGGTACGAGCAGTACTTC. Translating gives CASSYSASGRYEQYF.